What follows are 30 T cell receptor beta chains derived from one specimen sequenced in a study of T cells in Graves' hyperthyroidism and ophthalmopathy. RNA transcripts served as the template for amplifying TCR beta CDR3 regions. HTBI primers were the set used in a first-round RT-PCR of the TCR CDR3. TCRdb independently ran MiXCR on the multiplex PCR reads; one entry per CDR3 protein. The profile covers 550,000 to 600,000 distinct CDR3 sequences, with around 42% appearing a single time and around a fifth taken by the ten largest. The sample was peripheral blood or thyroid tissue (not recorded which). The receptor source for this set is an adult woman with Graves' disease, either hyperthyroidism or ophthalmopathy (not recorded which).

The chain combines TRBV7-2 with TRBJ1-6; D perhaps matches TRBD1 (5 bases). This CDR3 is 15 amino acids long. CDR1 and CDR2 (germline): SGHTA, FQGNSA. The V end lost 2 bases, the J end lost 11 bases, and 16 bases lay between the germline ends. CDR3 DNA: TGTGCCAGCAGCTTATGGGGCAGCATCAAGACACCCCTCCACTTT. This sequence encodes CASSLWGSIKTPLHF. The variable domain in full, completed from reference TRBV7-2 and TRBJ1-6, reads GAGVSQSPSNKVTEKGKDVELRCDPISGHTALYWYRQSLGQGLEFLIYFQGNSAPDKSGLPSDRFSAERTGGSVSTLTIQRTQQEDSAVYLCASSLWGSIKTPLHFGNGTRLTVT.

This clonotype was counted a few times. The junction departs from germline at one end; a sequencing error may be responsible. This chain connects TRBV7-7 to TRBJ2-1, with 7 bases fitting TRBD1. CDR3 length: 13 residues. Looked up from germline, CDR1 is SSHAT and CDR2 is FNYEAQ (reference sequence). This CDR3 reads CASSQGVASEQFF. CDR3 coding DNA: TGTGCTAGCAGCCAGGGGGTTGCCTCTGAGCAGTTCTTC.

This clonotype was recorded many times. This chain joins TRBV7-2 and TRBJ2-7; D is uncertain. Trimming removed 5 bases from V and 6 bases from J, with 11 bases in between. This CDR3 region has 12 residues. The germline CDR1 and CDR2 sequences are SGHTA and FQGNSA. The CDR3 coding sequence is TGTGCCAGCAGCCGCGGAACTCTCGAGCAGTACTTC. Its translation is CASSRGTLEQYF.

This clonotype was observed many times. V usage is TRBV10-3 and J usage is TRBJ2-5; D unresolved. Germline V gene data show CDR1 as ENHRY and CDR2 as SYGVKD. The CDR3 runs 13 residues. The CDR3 coding sequence is TGTGCTGCAGGAGCAGGTTCGAGAGAGACCCAGTACTTC. Translation: CAAGAGSRETQYF.

The sample holds many counts of this clonotype. The chain carries TRBV5-4 and TRBJ2-7; either TRBD1 or TRBD2 may supply D (5 bases each). This CDR3 is 16 amino acids long. Looked up from germline, CDR1 is SGHNT and CDR2 is YYREEE (reference sequence). V was cut by 4 bases and J by 5 bases, with 22 bases left in between. The CDR3 DNA reads TGTGCCAGCAGCCCGGAAGAGGGGCGTCCTGTCCACGAGCAGTACTTC. Translated, it gives CASSPEEGRPVHEQYF.

This clonotype was recorded many times. V and J are TRBV7-2 and TRBJ2-7; 10 bases match TRBD1. The germline CDR1 and CDR2 sequences are SGHTA and FQGNSA. Trimming at V came to 5 bases and at J to 3 bases, leaving 4 bases not matched to a gene. The CDR3 has 14 amino acids. CDR3 in amino acids: CASSAGQGNYEQYF. CDR3 nucleotides: TGTGCCAGCAGCGCGGGACAGGGGAACTACGAGCAGTACTTC.

At least ten counts were recorded for this clonotype. V and J are TRBV5-5 and TRBJ1-3; D not certain. Trimming removed 0 bases from V and 0 bases from J, with 10 bases in between. Germline V lookup: CDR1 SGHKS, CDR2 YYEKEE (reference sequence). This CDR3 is 16 amino acids long. CDR3 sequence: CASSLETDYSGNTIYF. In DNA form, the CDR3 reads TGTGCCAGCAGCTTGGAGACCGACTACTCTGGAAACACCATATATTTT.

This clonotype was counted at least ten times. The gene calls are TRBV11-2 and TRBJ1-2; TRBD1 matches at 7 bases. Germline trimming cut 5 bases from V and 3 bases from J; bases unmatched to any gene: 12. Germline CDR1 reads SGHAT; CDR2 reads FQNNGV. The CDR3 contains 16 residues. In nucleotides, the CDR3 is TGTGCCAGCAGCGTGGGACAGCCCGCTCTATACTATGGCTACACCTTC. It codes for CASSVGQPALYYGYTF.

J is TRBJ1-1 and V is TRBV28; D is undetermined. The CDR3 extends over 10 amino acids. CDR1 MDHEN and CDR2 SYDVKM come from the germline V gene. Trimming removed 3 bases at V and 11 bases at J, with 7 bases between. This chain's CDR3 is CASSFQEAFF. DNA of the CDR3: TGTGCCAGCAGTTTTCAGGAGGCTTTCTTT.

This clonotype was detected many times. The chain couples TRBV27 to TRBJ2-7; TRBD2 agrees at 10 bases. Germline CDR1 and CDR2: MNHEY and SMNVEV (reference sequence). V lost 5 bases and J lost 6; bases outside the gene matches: 4. The CDR3 consists of 13 residues. CDR3 residues: CASSTPSGSEQYF. In DNA, the CDR3 is TGTGCCAGCAGTACCCCTAGCGGGAGCGAGCAGTACTTC.

This clonotype was found many times. The J gene is TRBJ2-5, the V gene TRBV20-1; D is unresolved. V was cut by 1 base and J by 4 bases, with 10 bases left in between. There are 13 residues in the CDR3. CDR1 and CDR2 from the germline V gene are DFQATT and SNEGSKA (reference sequence). CDR3 DNA sequence: TGCAGTGCTAGAGCGTCCCATTCAGAGACCCAGTACTTC. Translation gives CSARASHSETQYF.

This clonotype appeared a single time. V gene TRBV29-1 combines with J gene TRBJ1-1, with D possibly TRBD1 on 5 matching bases. Germline CDR1 SQVTM, CDR2 ANQGSEA. There are 13 residues in the CDR3. V was pared by 3 bases and J by 3 bases, with 11 bases between. CDR3 in amino acids: CSVEGPEYTEAFF. For the CDR3, the DNA is TGCAGCGTTGAGGGGCCTGAGTACACTGAAGCTTTCTTT.

This chain uses TRBV29-1 with TRBJ2-5; D may match TRBD1 or TRBD2 (6 bases each). Germline values: CDR1 SQVTM, CDR2 ANQGSEA. The CDR3 covers 13 residues. V was cut by 4 bases and J by 4 bases, with 13 bases left in between. The CDR3 reads CSVGGASGETQYF. CDR3 bases: TGCAGCGTTGGGGGGGCCAGCGGAGAGACCCAGTACTTC.

This clonotype was observed at least ten times. The gene calls are TRBV7-9 and TRBJ2-5; D tentatively fits TRBD1 or TRBD2 (6 bases each). Germline values: CDR1 SEHNR, CDR2 FQNEAQ (reference sequence). Trimming took off 5 bases at V and 7 bases at J, with 14 bases between the two ends. The CDR3 is made up of 13 amino acids. CDR3 nucleotide sequence: TGTGCCAGCAGCAGGACAGTGGGGGGGACCCAGTACTTC. Its translation: CASSRTVGGTQYF.

This clonotype was picked up one time. The J gene is TRBJ2-7, the V gene TRBV7-8; D call uncertain. Per the germline V gene, CDR1 is SGHVS and CDR2 is FQNEAQ. This CDR3 comprises 16 residues. V dropped 1 base and J dropped 6 bases, with 19 bases sitting between them. CDR3 DNA sequence: TGTGCCAGCAGCTTAGTCGGTCAGGCTAAACCCGGCGAGCAGTACTTC. It codes for CASSLVGQAKPGEQYF.

The chain joins TRBV6-2 or TRBV6-3 to TRBJ2-5; perhaps D is TRBD1 or TRBD2 (5 bases each). CDR3 size: 12 residues. Germline V CDR1 and CDR2: MNHEY, SVGEGT. V lost 7 bases to trimming and J lost 4 bases, with 10 bases between them. CDR3: CASNEGRETQYF. The CDR3 coding sequence is TGTGCCAGCAACGAGGGGAGAGAGACCCAGTACTTC.

The chain couples TRBV7-9 to TRBJ2-5; tentatively, D is TRBD1 or TRBD2 (5 bases each). Trimming removed 5 bases at V and 1 base at J, with 17 bases between. CDR1 SEHNR and CDR2 FQNEAQ come from the germline V gene (reference sequence). The CDR3 is 16 amino acids. In DNA, the CDR3 is TGTGCCAGCAGCCGACTTCCGGCAGGGAGCCAAGAGACCCAGTACTTC. Its translation: CASSRLPAGSQETQYF.

This clonotype was found many times. J is TRBJ2-2 and V is TRBV9; D call uncertain. Germline CDR1 is SGDLS and CDR2 is YYNGEE. The CDR3 loop spans 14 amino acids. Trimming left V 1 base short and J 1 base short, with 5 bases between. CDR3 sequence (DNA): TGTGCCAGCAGCGTACTTGAGAACACCGGGGAGCTGTTTTTT. It specifies CASSVLENTGELFF.

This clonotype showed up many times. The V call is TRBV7-2, the J call TRBJ1-5, with D unresolved. Trimming left V 5 bases short and J 5 bases short, with 16 bases between. The CDR3 has 15 amino acids. The germline V gene encodes CDR1 SGHTA and CDR2 FQGNSA. The CDR3 here is CASSPNAQTYQPQHF. CDR3 DNA: TGTGCCAGCAGCCCAAATGCACAGACGTATCAGCCCCAGCATTTT.

The CDR3 is CASSDERFRSSGANVLTF. The CDR3, as DNA: TGTGCCAGCAGTGACGAAAGGTTCCGAAGCTCTGGGGCCAACGTCCTGACTTTC. J is TRBJ2-6 and V is TRBV6-5; D not resolved. The CDR3 has 18 amino acids. Germline assignment: CDR1 MNHEY and CDR2 SVGAGI. Deletions cut 5 bases from V and 0 bases from J, with 17 bases between.

J is TRBJ1-3 and V is TRBV20-1; 8 nucleotides match TRBD1. V was pared by 3 bases and J by 6 bases, with 7 bases of the junction left unmatched. CDR1 is DFQATT, CDR2 SNEGSKA, per germline (reference sequence). This CDR3 comprises 14 residues. The CDR3 protein is CSARDPGGINTIYF. The CDR3 bases are TGCAGTGCTAGGGACCCAGGGGGCATAAACACCATATATTTT.

This chain uses TRBV2 with TRBJ2-3; 8 bases are a match to TRBD1. V lost 3 bases, J lost 6 bases, and 2 bases stayed unmatched. The germline V gene has CDR1 SNHLY and CDR2 FYNNEI. CDR3 length: 13 amino acids. The CDR3 loop reads CASSDDRGDTQYF. DNA of the CDR3: TGTGCCAGCAGTGATGACAGGGGTGATACGCAGTATTTT. The full variable domain, completed using reference TRBV2 and TRBJ2-3, is EPEVTQTPSHQVTQMGQEVILRCVPISNHLYFYWYRQILGQKVEFLVSFYNNEISEKSEIFDDQFSVERPDGSNFTLKIRSTKLEDSAMYFCASSDDRGDTQYFGPGTRLTVL.

In its sample, this clonotype was seen once. CDR3 amino acids: CASRWTGGPSSYDEQYF. DNA for the CDR3: TGCGCCAGCAGGTGGACAGGGGGTCCCTCGTCCTACGACGAGCAGTACTTC. The chain links TRBV5-1 to TRBJ2-7; the match to TRBD1 covers 10 bases. Germline CDR1 SGHRS, CDR2 YFSETQ. The CDR3 consists of 17 residues. The junction had 16 bases not matched to a gene; V was cut back by 5 bases and J by 5 bases.

The V call is TRBV10-3, the J call TRBJ1-1; the D is unclear. Germline CDR1 is ENHRY and CDR2 is SYGVKD. Trimming removed 2 bases from V and 1 base from J, with 14 bases in between. This CDR3 is 16 amino acids long. CDR3 DNA: TGTGCCATCAGTGAGGCTTGGGCAGGACCGAACACTGAAGCTTTCTTT. Amino acid sequence: CAISEAWAGPNTEAFF.

V is TRBV15 and J is TRBJ1-1; D call uncertain. V was cut by 2 bases and J by 9 bases, with 16 bases left in between. Germline V CDR1 and CDR2: LNHNV, YYDKDF (reference sequence). The CDR3 runs 14 residues. The CDR3 sequence: CATSRKAELMKAFF. The DNA for the CDR3 is TGTGCCACCAGCAGAAAGGCGGAGCTCATGAAAGCTTTCTTT.

This clonotype has at least ten counts. V gene TRBV11-2 combines with J gene TRBJ2-5; possible D gene TRBD1, 6 bases. Germline lookup yields CDR1 SGHAT and CDR2 FQNNGV. The length of the CDR3 is 16 residues. Between the trimmed V and J ends, which lost 5 bases and 5 bases, there was a span of 21 bases. The CDR3 bases are TGTGCCAGCAGCCCCTTTCCCGACAGGTTTGGGGAGACCCAGTACTTC. This encodes CASSPFPDRFGETQYF.

This clonotype has at least ten counts. The V and J genes are TRBV4-1 and TRBJ1-1, with a weak D call TRBD1 (6 bases). From germline, CDR1 is MGHRA and CDR2 YSYEKL. This CDR3 is built from 16 residues. Between the trimmed V and J ends, which lost 0 bases and 0 bases, there was a span of 11 bases. The CDR3 nucleotides read TGCGCCAGCAGCCAAGACTTCGGGGGCCTGAACACTGAAGCTTTCTTT. Its translation is CASSQDFGGLNTEAFF.

The chain employs TRBV15 and TRBJ2-7; D may be TRBD1 (6 bases). The CDR3 contains 17 residues. CDR1 is LNHNV, CDR2 YYDKDF, per germline (reference sequence). The V gene lost 2 bases and the J gene lost 2 bases, with 19 bases spanning the gap. In DNA, the CDR3 is TGTGCCACCAGCAGACGATCAACAGGGTTCGAGGCCTACGAGCAGTACTTC. It codes for CATSRRSTGFEAYEQYF.

This chain uses TRBV7-9 with TRBJ2-5, with D possibly called TRBD1 or TRBD2 (6 bases each). The CDR3 extends over 15 amino acids. Germline CDR1 reads SEHNR; CDR2 reads FQNEAQ (reference sequence). V was trimmed by 7 bases and J by 7 bases, leaving 22 bases between them. As DNA, the CDR3 is TGTGCCAGCACCGATCTGGGACAAGCCGGGGGGACCCAGTACTTC. Its translation: CASTDLGQAGGTQYF.

The chain is built from TRBV10-3 and TRBJ2-7, with D perhaps TRBD2 (7 bases). The CDR3 contains 14 residues. Trimming pared 2 bases from V and 2 bases from J, leaving 10 bases between. Germline loops: CDR1 ENHRY, CDR2 SYGVKD. The CDR3 coding sequence is TGTGCCATCAGTGAGCGGGGGGCCCCCTACGAGCAGTACTTC. It codes for CAISERGAPYEQYF.